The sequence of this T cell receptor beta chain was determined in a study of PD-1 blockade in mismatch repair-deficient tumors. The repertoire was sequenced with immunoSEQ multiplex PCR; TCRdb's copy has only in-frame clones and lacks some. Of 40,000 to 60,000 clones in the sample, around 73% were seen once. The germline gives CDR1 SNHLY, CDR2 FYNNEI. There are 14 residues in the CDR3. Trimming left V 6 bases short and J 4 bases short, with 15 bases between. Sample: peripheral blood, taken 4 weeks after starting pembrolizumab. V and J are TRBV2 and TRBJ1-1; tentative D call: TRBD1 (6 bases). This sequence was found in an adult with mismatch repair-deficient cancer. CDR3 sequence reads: CASRAETGRTEAFF. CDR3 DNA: TGTGCCAGCAGAGCAGAGACAGGCCGCACTGAAGCTTTCTTT.